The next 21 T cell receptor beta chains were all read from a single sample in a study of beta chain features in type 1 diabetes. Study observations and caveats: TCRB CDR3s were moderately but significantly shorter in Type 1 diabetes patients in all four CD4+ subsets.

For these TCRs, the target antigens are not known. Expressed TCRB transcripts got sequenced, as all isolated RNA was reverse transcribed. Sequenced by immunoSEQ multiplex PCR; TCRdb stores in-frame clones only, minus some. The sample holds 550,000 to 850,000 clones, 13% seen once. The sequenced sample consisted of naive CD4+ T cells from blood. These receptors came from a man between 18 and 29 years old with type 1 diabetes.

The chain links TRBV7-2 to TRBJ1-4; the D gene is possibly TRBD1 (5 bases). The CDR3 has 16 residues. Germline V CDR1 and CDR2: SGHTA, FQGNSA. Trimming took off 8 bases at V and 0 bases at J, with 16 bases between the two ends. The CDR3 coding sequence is TGTGCCAGCCGGGTTAGCGGGGGATCAACTAATGAAAAACTGTTTTTT. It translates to CASRVSGGSTNEKLFF.

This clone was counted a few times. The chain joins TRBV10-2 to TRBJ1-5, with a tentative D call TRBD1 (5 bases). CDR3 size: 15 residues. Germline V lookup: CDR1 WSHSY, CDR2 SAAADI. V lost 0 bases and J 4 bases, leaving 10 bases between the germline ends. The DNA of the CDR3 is TGCGCCAGCAGTGAGTCGGGTCAGGGTAATCAGCCCCAGCATTTT. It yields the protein CASSESGQGNQPQHF.

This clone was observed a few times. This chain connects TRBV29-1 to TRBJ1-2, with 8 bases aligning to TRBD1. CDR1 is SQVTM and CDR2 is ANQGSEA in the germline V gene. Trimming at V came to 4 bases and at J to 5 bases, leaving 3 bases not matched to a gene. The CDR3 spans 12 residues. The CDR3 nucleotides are TGCAGCGTTGTGACAGGGGAGTATGGCTACACCTTC. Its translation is CSVVTGEYGYTF. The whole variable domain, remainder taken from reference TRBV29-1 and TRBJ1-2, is SAVISQKPSRDICQRGTSLTIQCQVDSQVTMMFWYRQQPGQSLTLIATANQGSEATYESGFVIDKFPISRPNLTFSTLTVSNMSPEDSSIYLCSVVTGEYGYTFGSGTRLTVV.

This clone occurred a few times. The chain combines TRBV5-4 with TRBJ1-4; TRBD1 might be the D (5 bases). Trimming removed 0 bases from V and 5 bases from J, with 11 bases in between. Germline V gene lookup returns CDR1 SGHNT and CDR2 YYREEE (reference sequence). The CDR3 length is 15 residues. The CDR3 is CASSLEGKRNEKLFF. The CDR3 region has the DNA TGTGCCAGCAGCTTGGAGGGGAAGAGGAATGAAAAACTGTTTTTT. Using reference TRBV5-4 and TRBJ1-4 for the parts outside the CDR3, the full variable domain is ETGVTQSPTHLIKTRGQQVTLRCSSQSGHNTVSWYQQALGQGPQFIFQYYREEENGRGNFPPRFSGLQFPNYSSELNVNALELDDSALYLCASSLEGKRNEKLFFGSGTQLSVL.

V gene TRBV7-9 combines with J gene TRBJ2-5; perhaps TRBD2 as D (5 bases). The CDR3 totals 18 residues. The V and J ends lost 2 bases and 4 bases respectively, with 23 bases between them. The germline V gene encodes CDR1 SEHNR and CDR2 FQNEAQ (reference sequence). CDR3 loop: CASSLRAYNLEVVETQYF. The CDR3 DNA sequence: TGTGCCAGCAGCTTAAGGGCGTACAACCTGGAGGTGGTAGAGACCCAGTACTTC.

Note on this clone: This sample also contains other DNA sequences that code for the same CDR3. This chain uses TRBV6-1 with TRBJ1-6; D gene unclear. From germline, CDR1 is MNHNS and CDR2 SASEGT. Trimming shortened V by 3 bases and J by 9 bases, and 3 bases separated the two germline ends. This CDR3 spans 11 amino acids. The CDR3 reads CASSEISPLHF. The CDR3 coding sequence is TGTGCCAGCAGTGAGATTTCACCCCTCCACTTT.

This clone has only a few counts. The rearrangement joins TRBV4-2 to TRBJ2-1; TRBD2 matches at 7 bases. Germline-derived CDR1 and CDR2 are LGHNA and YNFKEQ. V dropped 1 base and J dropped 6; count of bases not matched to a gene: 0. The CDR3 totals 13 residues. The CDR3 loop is CASSQGEGNEQFF. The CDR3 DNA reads TGTGCCAGCAGCCAAGGGGAGGGCAATGAGCAGTTCTTC.

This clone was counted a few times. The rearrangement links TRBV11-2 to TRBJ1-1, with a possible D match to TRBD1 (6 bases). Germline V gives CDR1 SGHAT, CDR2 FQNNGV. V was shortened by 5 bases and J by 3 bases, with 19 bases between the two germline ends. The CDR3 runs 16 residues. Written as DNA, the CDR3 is TGTGCCAGCAGCCCTCGCTCCGCAGGGGAATACACTGAAGCTTTCTTT. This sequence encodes CASSPRSAGEYTEAFF.

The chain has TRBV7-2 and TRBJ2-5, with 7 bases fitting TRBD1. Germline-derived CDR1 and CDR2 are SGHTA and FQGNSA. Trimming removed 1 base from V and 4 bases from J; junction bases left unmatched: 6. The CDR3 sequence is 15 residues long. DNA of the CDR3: TGTGCCAGCAGCTTAGGTTTAGGGGGCCGAGAGACCCAGTACTTC. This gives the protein CASSLGLGGRETQYF. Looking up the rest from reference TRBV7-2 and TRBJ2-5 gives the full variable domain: GAGVSQSPSNKVTEKGKDVELRCDPISGHTALYWYRQSLGQGLEFLIYFQGNSAPDKSGLPSDRFSAERTGGSVSTLTIQRTQQEDSAVYLCASSLGLGGRETQYFGPGTRLLVL.

The CDR3, as DNA: TGCGCCAGCAGCTTGAACAGAGGAGTCACTGAAGCTTTCTTT. It is translated as CASSLNRGVTEAFF. V usage is TRBV5-1 and J usage is TRBJ1-1; D not certain. Germline lookup yields CDR1 SGHRS and CDR2 YFSETQ. Between the trimmed V and J ends, which lost 1 base and 4 bases, there was a span of 11 bases. CDR3 length: 14 amino acids. The full variable domain, its missing parts supplied by reference TRBV5-1 and TRBJ1-1, is KAGVTQTPRYLIKTRGQQVTLSCSPISGHRSVSWYQQTPGQGLQFLFEYFSETQRNKGNFPGRFSGRQFSNSRSEMNVSTLELGDSALYLCASSLNRGVTEAFFGQGTRLTVV.

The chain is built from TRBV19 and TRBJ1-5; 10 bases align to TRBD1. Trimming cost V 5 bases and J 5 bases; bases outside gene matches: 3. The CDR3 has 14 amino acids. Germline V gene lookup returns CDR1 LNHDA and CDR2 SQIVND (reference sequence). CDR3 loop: CASSGDRGDQPQHF. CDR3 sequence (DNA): TGTGCCAGTAGTGGGGACAGGGGAGATCAGCCCCAGCATTTT.

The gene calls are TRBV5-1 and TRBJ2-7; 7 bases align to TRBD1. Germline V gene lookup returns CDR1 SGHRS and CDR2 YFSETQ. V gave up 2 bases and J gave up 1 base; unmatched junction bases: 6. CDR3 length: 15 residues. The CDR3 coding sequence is TGCGCCAGCAGCTTACGGACAGGTGGTTCCTACGAGCAGTACTTC. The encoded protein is CASSLRTGGSYEQYF.

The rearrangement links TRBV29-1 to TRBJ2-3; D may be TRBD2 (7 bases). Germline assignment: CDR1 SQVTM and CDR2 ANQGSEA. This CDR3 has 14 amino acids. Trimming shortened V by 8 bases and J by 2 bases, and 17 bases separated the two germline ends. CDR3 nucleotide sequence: TGCAGCCTCAACGGGGGGCGAGACACAGATACGCAGTATTTT. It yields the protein CSLNGGRDTDTQYF.

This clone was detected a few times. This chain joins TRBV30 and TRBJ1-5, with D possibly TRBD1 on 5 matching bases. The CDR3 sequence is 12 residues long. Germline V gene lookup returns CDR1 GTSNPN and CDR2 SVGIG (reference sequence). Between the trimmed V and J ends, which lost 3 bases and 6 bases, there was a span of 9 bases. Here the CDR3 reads CAWSREAQPQHF. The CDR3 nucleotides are TGTGCCTGGAGCAGGGAAGCTCAGCCCCAGCATTTT.

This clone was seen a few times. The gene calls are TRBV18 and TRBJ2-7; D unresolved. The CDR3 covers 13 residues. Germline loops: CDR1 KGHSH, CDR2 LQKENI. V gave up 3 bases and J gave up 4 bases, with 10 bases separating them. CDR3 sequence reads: CASSPRREYEQYF. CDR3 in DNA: TGTGCCAGCTCACCGAGAAGGGAATACGAGCAGTACTTC.

CDR3 protein: CASSFSEGMNTEAFF. For the CDR3, the DNA is TGCGCCAGCAGCTTCTCGGAGGGCATGAACACTGAAGCTTTCTTT. The rearrangement uses TRBV5-1 and TRBJ1-1; D remains ambiguous. CDR3 size: 15 residues. Germline-derived CDR1 and CDR2 are SGHRS and YFSETQ. V was clipped by 2 bases and J by 0 bases, with 11 bases between them.

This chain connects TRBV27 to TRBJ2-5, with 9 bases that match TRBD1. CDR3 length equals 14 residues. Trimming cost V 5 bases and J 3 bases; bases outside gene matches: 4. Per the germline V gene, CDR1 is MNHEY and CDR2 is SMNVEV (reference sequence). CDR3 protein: CASSDRGKEETQYF. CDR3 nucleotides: TGTGCCAGCAGTGACAGGGGGAAGGAAGAGACCCAGTACTTC.

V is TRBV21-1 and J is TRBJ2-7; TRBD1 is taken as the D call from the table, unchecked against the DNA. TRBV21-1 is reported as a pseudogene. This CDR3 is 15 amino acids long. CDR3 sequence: CASSLRQNLSYEQYF. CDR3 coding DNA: TGTGCCAGCAGCTTACGACAGAACCTCTCCTACGAGCAGTACTTC.

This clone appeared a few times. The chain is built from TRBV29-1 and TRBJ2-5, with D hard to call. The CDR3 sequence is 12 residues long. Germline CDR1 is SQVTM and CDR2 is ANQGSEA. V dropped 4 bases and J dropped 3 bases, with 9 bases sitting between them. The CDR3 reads CSVVGQEETQYF. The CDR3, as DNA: TGCAGCGTTGTAGGCCAAGAAGAGACCCAGTACTTC. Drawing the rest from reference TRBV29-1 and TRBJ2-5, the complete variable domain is SAVISQKPSRDICQRGTSLTIQCQVDSQVTMMFWYRQQPGQSLTLIATANQGSEATYESGFVIDKFPISRPNLTFSTLTVSNMSPEDSSIYLCSVVGQEETQYFGPGTRLLVL.

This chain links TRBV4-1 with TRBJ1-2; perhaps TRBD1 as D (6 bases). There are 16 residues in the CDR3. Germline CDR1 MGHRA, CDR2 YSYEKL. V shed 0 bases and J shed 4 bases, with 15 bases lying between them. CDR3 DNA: TGCGCCAGCAGCCAAGATCTAGGACAGCCAAGCTATGGCTACACCTTC. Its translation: CASSQDLGQPSYGYTF.

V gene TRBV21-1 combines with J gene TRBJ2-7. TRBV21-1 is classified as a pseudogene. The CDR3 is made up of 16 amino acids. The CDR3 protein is CASSPLPRCGGLEQYF. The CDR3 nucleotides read TGTGCCAGCAGCCCTCTCCCCAGGTGTGGGGGGCTGGAGCAGTACTTC.